The present TCR beta chain was sequenced within a study of blood T cell repertoires in COVID-19. Data came from immunoSEQ multiplex PCR; TCRdb stores just in-frame clones and leaves some out. The data show about 64,000 clones, 80% to 95% seen once. This CDR3 is built from 16 residues. The germline CDR1 and CDR2 sequences are LGHDT and YNNKEL (reference sequence). The junction had 10 bases not matched to a gene; V was cut back by 6 bases and J by 1 base. This rearrangement joins TRBV3-1 (or the pseudogene TRBV3-2) to TRBJ2-3; TRBD2 matches 7 bases. This clonotype originated in a woman older than 75 with active COVID-19. The sample was peripheral blood. The CDR3 nucleotides are TGTGCCAGCAGTCCCACAGCGGGGACGGGCACAGATACGCAGTATTTT. It encodes CASSPTAGTGTDTQYF.